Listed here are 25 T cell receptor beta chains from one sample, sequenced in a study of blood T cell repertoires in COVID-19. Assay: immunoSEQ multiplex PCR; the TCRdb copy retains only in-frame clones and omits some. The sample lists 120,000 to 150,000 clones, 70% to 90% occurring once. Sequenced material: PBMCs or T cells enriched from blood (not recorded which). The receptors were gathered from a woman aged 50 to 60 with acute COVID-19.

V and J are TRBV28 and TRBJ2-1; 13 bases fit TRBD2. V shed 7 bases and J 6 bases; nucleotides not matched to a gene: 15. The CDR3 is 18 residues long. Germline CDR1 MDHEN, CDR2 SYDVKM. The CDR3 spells CASTPLAGGLIRGNEQFF. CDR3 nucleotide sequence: TGTGCCAGCACCCCACTAGCGGGAGGGTTAATTCGGGGCAATGAGCAGTTCTTC.

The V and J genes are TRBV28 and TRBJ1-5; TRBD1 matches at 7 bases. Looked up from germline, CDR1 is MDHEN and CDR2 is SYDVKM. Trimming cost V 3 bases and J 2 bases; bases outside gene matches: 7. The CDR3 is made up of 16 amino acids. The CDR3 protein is CASSLPTTGGNQPQHF. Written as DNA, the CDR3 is TGTGCCAGCAGTTTGCCAACCACAGGGGGCAATCAGCCCCAGCATTTT. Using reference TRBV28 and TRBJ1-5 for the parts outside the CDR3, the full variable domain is DVKVTQSSRYLVKRTGEKVFLECVQDMDHENMFWYRQDPGLGLRLIYFSYDVKMKEKGDIPEGYSVSREKKERFSLILESASTNQTSMYLCASSLPTTGGNQPQHFGDGTRLSIL.

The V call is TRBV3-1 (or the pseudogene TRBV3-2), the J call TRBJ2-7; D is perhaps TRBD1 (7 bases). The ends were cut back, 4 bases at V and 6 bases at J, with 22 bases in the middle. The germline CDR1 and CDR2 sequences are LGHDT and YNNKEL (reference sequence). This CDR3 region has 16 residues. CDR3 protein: CASSRLGYRGTSEQYF. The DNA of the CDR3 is TGTGCCAGCAGCCGACTAGGCTACAGGGGAACCTCCGAGCAGTACTTC.

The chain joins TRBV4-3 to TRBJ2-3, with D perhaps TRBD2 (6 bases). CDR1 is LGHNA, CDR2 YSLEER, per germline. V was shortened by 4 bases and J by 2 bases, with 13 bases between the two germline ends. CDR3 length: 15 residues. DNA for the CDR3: TGCGCCAGCAGCCCTTCTAGCGCCCCCACAGATACGCAGTATTTT. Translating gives CASSPSSAPTDTQYF.

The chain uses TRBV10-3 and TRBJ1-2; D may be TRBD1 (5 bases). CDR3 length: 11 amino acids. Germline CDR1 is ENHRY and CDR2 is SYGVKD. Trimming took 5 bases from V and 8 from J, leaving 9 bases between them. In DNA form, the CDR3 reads TGTGCCATCAGTACAGGTGTCGGCTACACCTTC. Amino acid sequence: CAISTGVGYTF.

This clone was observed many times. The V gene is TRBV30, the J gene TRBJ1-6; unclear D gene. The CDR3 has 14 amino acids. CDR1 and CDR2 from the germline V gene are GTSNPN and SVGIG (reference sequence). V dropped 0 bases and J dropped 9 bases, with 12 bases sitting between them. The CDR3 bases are TGTGCCTGGAGTGTAGCGGGGTTTTCTTCACCCCTCCACTTT. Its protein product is CAWSVAGFSSPLHF.

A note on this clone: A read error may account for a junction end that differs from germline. The CDR3 here is CASRIAGGPSEQFF. The DNA for the CDR3 is TGTGCCAGTAGAATAGCGGGAGGGCCCTCTGAGCAGTTCTTC. The V call is TRBV19, the J call TRBJ2-1; 11 bases are a match to TRBD2. Per the germline V gene, CDR1 is LNHDA and CDR2 is SQIVND (reference sequence). This CDR3 spans 14 amino acids.

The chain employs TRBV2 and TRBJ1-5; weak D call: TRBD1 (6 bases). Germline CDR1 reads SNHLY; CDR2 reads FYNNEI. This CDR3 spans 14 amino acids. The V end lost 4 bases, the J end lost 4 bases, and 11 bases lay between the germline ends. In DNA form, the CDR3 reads TGTGCCAGCAGTGGGCTCAGGGGTAATCAGCCCCAGCATTTT. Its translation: CASSGLRGNQPQHF.

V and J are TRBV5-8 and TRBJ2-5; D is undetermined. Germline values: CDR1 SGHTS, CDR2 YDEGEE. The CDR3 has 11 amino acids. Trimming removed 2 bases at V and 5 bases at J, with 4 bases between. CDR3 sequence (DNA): TGTGCCAGCAGCTTTCGGGAGACCCAGTACTTC. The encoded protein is CASSFRETQYF.

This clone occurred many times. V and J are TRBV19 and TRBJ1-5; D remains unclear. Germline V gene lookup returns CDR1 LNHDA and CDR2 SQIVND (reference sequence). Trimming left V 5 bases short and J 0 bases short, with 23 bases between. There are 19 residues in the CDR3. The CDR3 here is CASSHQPIMEVYSNQPQHF. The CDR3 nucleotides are TGTGCCAGTAGTCATCAACCGATTATGGAGGTGTATAGCAATCAGCCCCAGCATTTT.

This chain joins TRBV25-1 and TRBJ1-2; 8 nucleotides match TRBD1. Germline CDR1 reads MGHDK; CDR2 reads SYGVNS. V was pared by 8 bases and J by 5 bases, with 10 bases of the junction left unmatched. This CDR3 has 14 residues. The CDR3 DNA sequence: TGTGCCAGCCGAAAGGACAGGGAAGGATATGGCTACACCTTC. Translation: CASRKDREGYGYTF.

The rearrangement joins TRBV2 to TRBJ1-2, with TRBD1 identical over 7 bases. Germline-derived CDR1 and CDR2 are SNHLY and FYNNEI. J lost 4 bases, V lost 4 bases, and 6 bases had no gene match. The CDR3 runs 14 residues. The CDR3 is CASSAGQHSYGYTF. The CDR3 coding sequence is TGTGCCAGCAGTGCGGGACAGCATTCCTATGGCTACACCTTC.

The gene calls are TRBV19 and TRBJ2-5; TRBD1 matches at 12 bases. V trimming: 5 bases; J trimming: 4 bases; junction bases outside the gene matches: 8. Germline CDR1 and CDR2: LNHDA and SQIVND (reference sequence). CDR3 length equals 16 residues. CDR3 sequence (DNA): TGTGCCAGTAGTGCCCACGGGACAGGGGGCAGAGAGACCCAGTACTTC. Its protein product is CASSAHGTGGRETQYF.

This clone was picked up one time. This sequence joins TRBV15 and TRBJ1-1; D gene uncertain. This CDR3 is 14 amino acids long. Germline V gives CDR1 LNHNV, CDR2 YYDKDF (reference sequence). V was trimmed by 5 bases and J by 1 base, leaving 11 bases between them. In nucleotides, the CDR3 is TGTGCCACCAGCGCAAGAACAGCGAACACTGAAGCTTTCTTT. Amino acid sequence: CATSARTANTEAFF.

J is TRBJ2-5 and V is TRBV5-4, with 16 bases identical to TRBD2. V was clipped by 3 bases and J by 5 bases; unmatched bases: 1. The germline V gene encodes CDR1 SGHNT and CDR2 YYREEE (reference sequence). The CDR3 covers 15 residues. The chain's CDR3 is CASSWGLAGGETQYF. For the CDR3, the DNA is TGTGCCAGCAGCTGGGGACTAGCGGGAGGGGAGACCCAGTACTTC.

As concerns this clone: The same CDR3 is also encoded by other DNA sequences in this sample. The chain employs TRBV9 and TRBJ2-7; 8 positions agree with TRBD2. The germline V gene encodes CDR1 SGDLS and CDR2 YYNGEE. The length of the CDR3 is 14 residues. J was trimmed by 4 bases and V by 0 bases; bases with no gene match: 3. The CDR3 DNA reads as TGTGCCAGCAGCGTAGTAGCGGGATCTTACGAGCAGTACTTC. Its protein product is CASSVVAGSYEQYF.

The CDR3 loop is CASSVAAAGDVGTWNYEQYF. DNA for the CDR3: TGTGCCAGCAGCGTAGCCGCGGCGGGGGACGTTGGGACATGGAACTACGAGCAGTACTTC. The rearrangement joins TRBV9 to TRBJ2-7, with D possibly being TRBD2 (7 bases). The CDR3 consists of 20 residues. CDR1 and CDR2 from the germline V gene are SGDLS and YYNGEE. V was trimmed by 0 bases and J by 3 bases, leaving 28 bases between them.

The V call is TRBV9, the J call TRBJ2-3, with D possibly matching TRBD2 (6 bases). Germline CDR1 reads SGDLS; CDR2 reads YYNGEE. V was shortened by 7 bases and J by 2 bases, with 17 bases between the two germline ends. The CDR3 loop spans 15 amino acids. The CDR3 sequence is CASGGAGPFTDTQYF. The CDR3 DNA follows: TGTGCCAGCGGAGGGGCAGGCCCTTTCACAGATACGCAGTATTTT.

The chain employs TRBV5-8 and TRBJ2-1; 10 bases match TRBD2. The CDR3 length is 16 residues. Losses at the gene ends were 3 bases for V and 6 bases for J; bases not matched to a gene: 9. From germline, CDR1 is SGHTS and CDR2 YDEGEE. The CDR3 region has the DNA TGTGCCAGCAGCTCAAGAGGTAGCGGGAGGATCAATGAGCAGTTCTTC. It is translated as CASSSRGSGRINEQFF.

The CDR3 spells CASRIIQGPNTEAFF. The CDR3 DNA reads TGTGCCAGCAGGATAATACAGGGACCCAACACTGAAGCTTTCTTT. This chain joins TRBV7-9 and TRBJ1-1; maybe TRBD1 (6 bases). This CDR3 has 15 amino acids. Trimming took 6 bases from V and 2 from J, leaving 16 bases between them. Germline V gives CDR1 SEHNR, CDR2 FQNEAQ (reference sequence).

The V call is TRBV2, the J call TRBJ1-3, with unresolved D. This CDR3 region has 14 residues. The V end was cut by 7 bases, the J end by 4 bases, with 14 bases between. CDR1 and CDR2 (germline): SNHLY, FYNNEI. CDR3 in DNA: TGTGCCAGCACCGGGGTGACTTCGGGAAACACCATATATTTT. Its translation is CASTGVTSGNTIYF. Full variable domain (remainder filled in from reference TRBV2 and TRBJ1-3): EPEVTQTPSHQVTQMGQEVILRCVPISNHLYFYWYRQILGQKVEFLVSFYNNEISEKSEIFDDQFSVERPDGSNFTLKIRSTKLEDSAMYFCASTGVTSGNTIYFGEGSWLTVV.

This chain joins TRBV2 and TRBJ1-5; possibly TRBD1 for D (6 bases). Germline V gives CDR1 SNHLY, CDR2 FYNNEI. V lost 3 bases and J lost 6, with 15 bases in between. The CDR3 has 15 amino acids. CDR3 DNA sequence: TGTGCCAGCAGTGACTCGGGGCAGGGGCCTCAGCCCCAGCATTTT. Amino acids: CASSDSGQGPQPQHF.

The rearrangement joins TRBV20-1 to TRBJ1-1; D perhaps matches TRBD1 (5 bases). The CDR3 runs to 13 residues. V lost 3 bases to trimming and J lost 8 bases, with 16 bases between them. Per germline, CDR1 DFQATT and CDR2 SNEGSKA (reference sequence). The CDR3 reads CSASRDSKGEAFF. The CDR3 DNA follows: TGCAGTGCTAGTAGAGACAGCAAAGGGGAAGCTTTCTTT.

CDR3 in DNA: TGTGCCAGCAGTAGGCAGATCGCGGGAGTTTTTAGTGAGCAGTTCTTC. Translated: CASSRQIAGVFSEQFF. The chain uses TRBV27 and TRBJ2-1; the match to TRBD2 covers 7 bases. Germline V gene sequence: CDR1 MNHEY, CDR2 SMNVEV (reference sequence). The J segment lost 9 bases and the V segment lost 5 bases, leaving 16 bases of the junction unmatched. This CDR3 contains 16 residues.

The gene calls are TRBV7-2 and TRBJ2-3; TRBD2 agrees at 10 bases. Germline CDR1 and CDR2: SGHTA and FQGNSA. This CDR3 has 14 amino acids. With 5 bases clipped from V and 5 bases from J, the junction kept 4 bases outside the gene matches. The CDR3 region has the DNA TGTGCCAGCAGCGCAAGGACTAGCGGAGATACGCAGTATTTT. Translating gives CASSARTSGDTQYF.